Reported below is one TCR beta chain. The antigen it recognizes is unknown. Qualities for individual bases were not recorded, and no much larger clone is one base off. TCR beta VDJ combination and CDR3 sequence profiling used genomic DNA as the template. An Illumina HiSeq 2000 was the platform used for TCR repertoire sequencing. The original methods were these. Repertoire assessment relied on Simpson's diversity index, CDR3 size and DJ length profiles, and TRBV/TRBJ rearrangement plots. The most abundant DNA sequence in the deep sequencing data was taken as the immunodominant clone. CDR3 amino acid sequences were screened for sharing across subjects and were compared with published repertoires and the VDJdb database. The public sequencing data were trimmed at Q25 with fastp and processed into clonotypes with MiXCR by TCRdb, which kept only in-frame beta chains. Here each entry gathers all rows of one CDR3 protein and keeps the most common genes and DNA. TCRdb, not the authors, supplied the V and J calls. For this sample there are fewer than 200,000 distinct CDR3 sequences; 70% to 80% appear just once. The top ten constitute more than 35% of the sample.

This specimen comes from a study of CD8+CD57+ T cells in acquired aplastic anemia listed by TCRdb under 2018. A note on the overall study: DNA extracted from sorted CD4+ and CD8+ cells had a mean of about 3.3 ug, with a range of roughly 0.2 to 30 ug. CD8+CD57+ expansion was defined as frequency above the mean frequency observed in healthy subjects. Broad study findings and their caveats: No significant difference in CD8+ Simpson's diversity was found between patients and healthy controls (P=0.060). Although roughly 29 CD8+ CDR3 sequences were shared by patients and controls, these sequences appeared highly expressed in patients and within the immunodominant clones of patients.

Per the germline V gene, SGDLS is the CDR1 and YYNGEE is the CDR2. Spanning cysteine to phenylalanine, the CDR3 consists of 15 amino acids. Here the CDR3 DNA is all that survives: 45 bases in frame from base 1. V loses 3 bases of germline sequence and J loses 2 bases, and the interval between the two ends is 15 bases. Patients chosen for sequencing had shown expansion of CD8+CD57+ cells by flow cytometry. Every patient had a diagnosis of severe acquired aplastic anemia based on International Study of Aplastic Anemia and Agranulocytosis and Camitta criteria. No patient had received any therapy when blood was sampled. TCR repertoires of sorted CD4+ and CD8+ blood T cells from severe aplastic anemia patients and healthy subjects were deep-sequenced in the study. In the USA, patient enrollment took place under clinicaltrials.gov protocols 00001620, 01623167, 00001397, 00071045, 00081523 and 00961064. Ficoll-Paque density gradient centrifugation was used to isolate peripheral blood mononuclear cells. Before DNA extraction, CD4+ and CD8+ T cells were sorted with FACS or magnetic beads.

Sequenced material: sorted CD4+, CD8+, or CD8+CD57+ T cells (not recorded which) from PBMCs. This sequence was found in a human donor with aplastic anemia. Recombination linked TRBV9 to TRBJ2-7, and the D gene may be TRBD2, 6 bases matching. The CDR3 is CASSAGGTGTYEQYF. The nucleotides read TGTGCCAGCAGCGCTGGGGGGACCGGGACCTACGAGCAGTACTTC.